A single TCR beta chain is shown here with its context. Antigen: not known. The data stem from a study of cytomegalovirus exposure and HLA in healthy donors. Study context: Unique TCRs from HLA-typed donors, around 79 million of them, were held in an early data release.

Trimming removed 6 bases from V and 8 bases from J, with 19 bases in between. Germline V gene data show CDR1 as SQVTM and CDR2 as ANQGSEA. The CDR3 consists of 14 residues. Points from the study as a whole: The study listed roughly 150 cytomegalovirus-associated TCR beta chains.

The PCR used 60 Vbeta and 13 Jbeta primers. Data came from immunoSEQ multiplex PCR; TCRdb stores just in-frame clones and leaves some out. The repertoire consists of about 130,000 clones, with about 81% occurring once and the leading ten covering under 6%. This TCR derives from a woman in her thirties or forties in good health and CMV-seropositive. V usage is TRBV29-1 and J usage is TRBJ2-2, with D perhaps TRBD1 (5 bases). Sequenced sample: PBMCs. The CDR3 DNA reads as TGCAGCGTCTATGACAGATTTAGTAAGGGGGAGCTGTTTTTT. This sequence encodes CSVYDRFSKGELFF.